Shown below are 11 T cell receptor beta chains from a single sample sequenced in a study of vaccination and CD4 T cells after COVID-19. Which antigens these TCRs recognize remains unknown. Regarding treatment: approximately nine-day PBMC culture with coronavirus spike peptide pools or control peptides (ViraFEST assay). The Oncomine TCR Beta short-read assay was applied to DNA of cultured CD4+ T cells. TCRdb independently ran MiXCR on the PCR reads; one entry per CDR3 protein. The data contain 13,000 or so distinct CDR3 sequences, 35% of them singletons. The sequenced sample was CD4+ T cells from blood, cultured in vitro. These receptors were collected from a human donor who had recovered from COVID-19.

The rearrangement links TRBV7-8 to TRBJ2-5, with TRBD2 identical over 7 bases. CDR3 length: 17 residues. The V gene's germline CDR1 is SGHVS and CDR2 FQNEAQ. The V and J ends lost 0 bases and 4 bases, in that order; junction bases with no gene match: 11. The DNA for the CDR3 is TGTGCCAGCAGCTTAGCCCATATACTAGCGACGGGAGAGACCCAGTACTTC. Translation: CASSLAHILATGETQYF.

This clonotype was recorded a few times. The chain links TRBV10-3 to TRBJ2-3, with TRBD2 matching 11 bases. The V segment lost 7 bases and the J segment 2 bases; nucleotides outside the gene matches: 5. The CDR3 spans 15 residues. CDR1 is ENHRY and CDR2 is SYGVKD in the germline V gene. The CDR3 region is CAIKETSGVTDTQYF. In nucleotides, the CDR3 is TGTGCCATCAAGGAGACTAGCGGGGTCACAGATACGCAGTATTTT.

The genes are TRBV20-1 and TRBJ1-5, with TRBD1 as a possible D gene (5 bases). V lost 3 bases to trimming and J lost 5 bases, with 11 bases between them. This CDR3 comprises 13 residues. The germline V gene encodes CDR1 DFQATT and CDR2 SNEGSKA (reference sequence). For the CDR3, the DNA is TGCAGTGCTAGTCGGACATCCGATCAGCCCCAGCATTTT. Translated, it gives CSASRTSDQPQHF.

The genes are TRBV10-1 and TRBJ2-1; no reliable D call. The CDR3 runs to 13 residues. V lost 1 base, J lost 8 bases, and 9 bases lay in between. Germline CDR1 WNHNN, CDR2 SYGVQD (reference sequence). CDR3 bases: TGCGCCAGCAGTGAGTACTACAAGGATGAGCAGTTCTTC. It encodes CASSEYYKDEQFF.

In its sample, this clonotype was seen a few times. The CDR3 loop is CATTIGGRWDNQPQHF. CDR3 in DNA: TGTGCCACCACCATCGGGGGCCGATGGGACAATCAGCCCCAGCATTTT. This chain connects TRBV21-1 to TRBJ1-5; TRBD1, as called in the table, went unchecked against the DNA. TRBV21-1 is deemed a pseudogene. The CDR3 covers 16 residues.

This clonotype was seen more than once but under ten times. J is TRBJ1-2 and V is TRBV10-3; D uncertain. CDR3 length: 13 residues. Trimming removed 4 bases from V and 0 bases from J, with 6 bases in between. The germline V gene encodes CDR1 ENHRY and CDR2 SYGVKD. This CDR3 is CAISVYPNYGYTF. The DNA for the CDR3 is TGTGCCATCAGTGTTTACCCTAACTATGGCTACACCTTC.

The chain combines TRBV7-2 with TRBJ1-1; D gene unclear. The CDR3 length is 15 residues. CDR1 and CDR2 (germline): SGHTA, FQGNSA. V lost 2 bases, J lost 0 bases, and 10 bases lay in between. In DNA form, the CDR3 reads TGTGCCAGCAGCTTAATGCAGGTCATGAACACTGAAGCTTTCTTT. Amino acid sequence: CASSLMQVMNTEAFF.

This clonotype was picked up a small number of times. This chain links TRBV7-9 with TRBJ1-3; D is undetermined. V lost 5 bases to trimming and J lost 0 bases, with 17 bases between them. The CDR3 extends over 17 amino acids. The germline V gene has CDR1 SEHNR and CDR2 FQNEAQ (reference sequence). The chain's CDR3 is CASSPGLSISSGNTIYF. For the CDR3, the DNA is TGTGCCAGCAGCCCAGGACTGTCAATTAGCTCTGGAAACACCATATATTTT.

This clonotype showed up just a few times. The chain combines TRBV14 with TRBJ2-7; D gene ambiguous. The CDR3 contains 14 residues. The V and J ends lost 1 base and 3 bases respectively, with 10 bases between them. The germline V gene encodes CDR1 SGHDN and CDR2 FVKESK. CDR3 coding DNA: TGTGCCAGCAGCCAAGGAGCGTCGTACTACGAGCAGTACTTC. Translated, it gives CASSQGASYYEQYF.

This clonotype came up a few times. The chain employs TRBV24-1 and TRBJ1-2, with TRBD1 as a possible D gene (5 bases). The ends were cut back, 5 bases at V and 4 bases at J, with 10 bases in the middle. CDR1 and CDR2 from the germline V gene are KGHDR and SFDVKD. The CDR3 runs 13 residues. The DNA of the CDR3 is TGTGCCACCAGTGGTACAGGCTTCTATGGCTACACCTTC. This sequence encodes CATSGTGFYGYTF.

The rearrangement joins TRBV7-2 to TRBJ2-2; D is ambiguous. The CDR3 consists of 16 residues. Germline assignment: CDR1 SGHTA and CDR2 FQGNSA. Trimming left V 3 bases short and J 0 bases short, with 11 bases between. This chain's CDR3 is CASSFRWSSNTGELFF. The CDR3 DNA follows: TGTGCCAGCAGCTTTCGATGGTCCTCGAACACCGGGGAGCTGTTTTTT.